A single sample is the source of the 20 T cell receptor beta chains below, sequenced in a study of Graves' ophthalmopathy and Graves' hyperthyroidism. RNA served as the template for amplifying TCR beta CDR3 regions. In the first round, RT-PCR was carried out with HTBI primers, and a multiplex PCR formed the second round. TCRdb reprocessed the multiplex PCR reads via MiXCR and lists one record per CDR3 protein. The table lists about 390,000 distinct CDR3 sequences, approximately 15% of them singletons. Sample: peripheral blood. These receptors were obtained from a young woman with stable Graves' hyperthyroidism.

The chain uses TRBV12-3 or TRBV12-4 and TRBJ1-1; TRBD1 matches 9 bases. This CDR3 has 14 residues. With 7 bases clipped from V and 3 bases from J, the junction kept 6 bases outside the gene matches. This chain's CDR3 is CASTAQGAYTEAFF. The CDR3 bases are TGTGCCAGCACCGCACAGGGGGCGTACACTGAAGCTTTCTTT.

This clonotype was recorded once. The gene calls are TRBV13 and TRBJ1-1; D uncertain. The germline V gene encodes CDR1 PRHDT and CDR2 FYEKMQ (reference sequence). This CDR3 contains 18 residues. The V end was cut by 5 bases, the J end by 0 bases, with 22 bases between. The CDR3 bases are TGTGCCAGCAGCAGAAACAGCTTCCTAATATCAATGAACACTGAAGCTTTCTTT. Residues: CASSRNSFLISMNTEAFF.

The gene calls are TRBV2 and TRBJ1-1, with 10 nucleotides matching TRBD1. There are 13 residues in the CDR3. Trimming removed 6 bases from V and 6 bases from J; junction bases left unmatched: 4. CDR1 is SNHLY, CDR2 FYNNEI, per germline. The CDR3 here is CASRLDRGAEAFF. The CDR3 nucleotides are TGTGCCAGCAGGCTGGACAGGGGGGCTGAAGCTTTCTTT.

On this clonotype itself: A much larger clone sits a single nucleotide away, making a read error possible. V and J are TRBV24-1 and TRBJ1-3, with D unresolved. With 12 bases removed from V and 8 bases from J, the gap between germline ends came to 13 bases. CDR1 is KGHDR and CDR2 is SFDVKD in the germline V gene. There are 11 residues in the CDR3. The CDR3 sequence is CASQEGYTIYF. In DNA form, the CDR3 reads TGTGCCTCCCAGGAAGGATACACCATATATTTT.

V is TRBV6-2 or TRBV6-3 and J is TRBJ2-5; 11 nucleotides align to TRBD2. Germline V gene data show CDR1 as MNHEY and CDR2 as SVGEGT. Unmatched junction bases numbered 7, after V lost 5 bases and J lost 5 bases. This CDR3 spans 15 amino acids. The DNA for the CDR3 is TGTGCCAGCAGTGCACTAGCGGGAGTTCAGGAGACCCAGTACTTC. Amino acid sequence: CASSALAGVQETQYF.

This clonotype appeared a few times. The V gene is TRBV28, the J gene TRBJ1-1, with a possible D match to TRBD1 (6 bases). CDR3 length: 11 amino acids. The V end lost 8 bases, the J end lost 7 bases, and 11 bases lay between the germline ends. Per germline, CDR1 MDHEN and CDR2 SYDVKM. The CDR3, as DNA: TGTGCCAGCCATAGCAGGGGTGAAGCTTTCTTT. Translated: CASHSRGEAFF. Full variable domain (missing parts from reference TRBV28 and TRBJ1-1): DVKVTQSSRYLVKRTGEKVFLECVQDMDHENMFWYRQDPGLGLRLIYFSYDVKMKEKGDIPEGYSVSREKKERFSLILESASTNQTSMYLCASHSRGEAFFGQGTRLTVV.

As regards this clonotype: Germline is not matched at one junction end, which may reflect a read error. The genes are TRBV29-1 and TRBJ2-7; D not resolved. Per the germline V gene, CDR1 is SQVTM and CDR2 is ANQGSEA. There are 12 residues in the CDR3. The CDR3 reads CSVALGYYDQYF. The CDR3 DNA is TGCAGCGTTGCCCTGGGATACTACGATCAGTACTTC.

This clonotype was seen ten or more times. The chain links TRBV11-2 to TRBJ1-1, with no clear D. The CDR3 extends over 18 amino acids. The germline gives CDR1 SGHAT, CDR2 FQNNGV. Trimming cost V 0 bases and J 0 bases, with 17 bases left between them. CDR3 in amino acids: CASSLEGWAVVMNTEAFF. For the CDR3, the DNA is TGTGCCAGCAGCTTAGAAGGGTGGGCAGTGGTTATGAACACTGAAGCTTTCTTT.

This clonotype was recorded at least ten times. V and J are TRBV6-2 or TRBV6-3 and TRBJ2-5; no reliable D call. The CDR3 runs to 11 residues. Trimming removed 8 bases from V and 2 bases from J, with 6 bases in between. CDR1 MNHEY and CDR2 SVGEGT come from the germline V gene. CDR3 amino acids: CASGWQETQYF. The CDR3 DNA is TGTGCCAGCGGGTGGCAAGAGACCCAGTACTTC.

This clonotype was observed many times. The V gene is TRBV7-9, the J gene TRBJ2-7; a possible D gene is TRBD1 (6 bases). Trimming shortened V by 1 base and J by 3 bases, and 13 bases separated the two germline ends. CDR3 size: 15 residues. Germline V gene sequence: CDR1 SEHNR, CDR2 FQNEAQ (reference sequence). DNA for the CDR3: TGTGCCAGCAGCTTAGGTCCAGGGGAAAGCTACGAGCAGTACTTC. Amino acids: CASSLGPGESYEQYF.

This clonotype has a count of ten or more. The chain is built from TRBV12-3 or TRBV12-4 and TRBJ2-7; D is undetermined. The V end was cut by 3 bases, the J end by 4 bases, with 10 bases between. The CDR3 loop spans 13 amino acids. The CDR3 is CASSLRAAYEQYF. In nucleotides, the CDR3 is TGTGCCAGCAGTTTGCGCGCTGCTTACGAGCAGTACTTC.

This clonotype was observed many times. The chain recombines TRBV13 with TRBJ1-3; TRBD1 is a possible D gene (5 bases). V lost 5 bases and J lost 1, with 12 bases in between. The CDR3 is 15 residues long. Germline CDR1 PRHDT, CDR2 FYEKMQ (reference sequence). The CDR3 DNA follows: TGTGCCAGCAGCGTAACTCGGGGGTCTGGAAACACCATATATTTT. Translation: CASSVTRGSGNTIYF.

The sample holds many counts of this clonotype. The chain uses TRBV2 and TRBJ1-2, with TRBD1 matching over 10 bases. Germline V gene lookup returns CDR1 SNHLY and CDR2 FYNNEI. The ends lost 6 bases at V and 2 bases at J; junction bases unmatched: 12. The CDR3 has 17 amino acids. The chain's CDR3 is CASSPGTGDLLNYGYTF. The CDR3 coding sequence is TGTGCCAGCAGCCCCGGGACAGGGGACCTATTGAACTATGGCTACACCTTC.

This clonotype came up many times. The chain employs TRBV6-5 and TRBJ1-5, with a possible D match to TRBD1 (6 bases). The length of the CDR3 is 16 residues. Trimming cost V 2 bases and J 4 bases, with 15 bases left between them. Per germline, CDR1 MNHEY and CDR2 SVGAGI. The DNA for the CDR3 is TGTGCCAGCAGTTACGTGGGGGCACAAGCAAATCAGCCCCAGCATTTT. It is translated as CASSYVGAQANQPQHF.

This clonotype occurred many times. This sequence joins TRBV19 and TRBJ1-2, with D unclear. Germline V gene data show CDR1 as LNHDA and CDR2 as SQIVND (reference sequence). This CDR3 spans 14 amino acids. V shed 9 bases and J shed 2 bases, with 16 bases lying between them. The DNA for the CDR3 is TGTGCCAGCAGACCGCCAGGAAAGAACTATGGCTACACCTTC. Translation gives CASRPPGKNYGYTF. Drawing the rest from reference TRBV19 and TRBJ1-2, the complete variable domain is DGGITQSPKYLFRKEGQNVTLSCEQNLNHDAMYWYRQDPGQGLRLIYYSQIVNDFQKGDIAEGYSVSREKKESFPLTVTSAQKNPTAFYLCASRPPGKNYGYTFGSGTRLTVV.

V and J are TRBV2 and TRBJ2-4, with 8 positions matching TRBD1. V shed 4 bases, J shed 0 bases, and the junction held 8 bases outside the gene matches. The germline gives CDR1 SNHLY, CDR2 FYNNEI. The length of the CDR3 is 17 residues. The CDR3 region has the DNA TGTGCCAGCAGTGCTTCCGGGACAGGACTAGCCAAAAACATTCAGTACTTC. Amino acid sequence: CASSASGTGLAKNIQYF.

The chain joins TRBV5-1 to TRBJ2-2; TRBD2 agrees at 15 bases. V gave up 2 bases and J gave up 7 bases; unmatched junction bases: 9. The CDR3 totals 18 residues. Germline V gives CDR1 SGHRS, CDR2 YFSETQ. The CDR3 loop reads CASSFRTSGGAFNGELFF. The CDR3 nucleotides are TGCGCCAGCAGCTTCCGGACTAGCGGGGGGGCCTTCAACGGGGAGCTGTTTTTT. The full variable domain, its missing parts supplied by reference TRBV5-1 and TRBJ2-2, is KAGVTQTPRYLIKTRGQQVTLSCSPISGHRSVSWYQQTPGQGLQFLFEYFSETQRNKGNFPGRFSGRQFSNSRSEMNVSTLELGDSALYLCASSFRTSGGAFNGELFFGEGSRLTVL.

The sample holds many counts of this clonotype. Here the CDR3 DNA reads TGCAGTGCTAGAGGTGGAACAGGGAACTATGGCTACACCTTC. It codes for CSARGGTGNYGYTF. The rearrangement uses TRBV20-1 and TRBJ1-2; maybe TRBD1 (6 bases). Germline V CDR1 and CDR2: DFQATT, SNEGSKA (reference sequence). The CDR3 is 14 amino acids. Trimming stripped 1 base from V and 2 bases from J, with 11 bases between.

This clonotype showed up many times. The chain has TRBV11-2 and TRBJ1-6; no clear D gene. CDR3 length: 15 residues. Germline lookup yields CDR1 SGHAT and CDR2 FQNNGV. Trimming removed 1 base at V and 13 bases at J, with 17 bases between. CDR3 nucleotide sequence: TGTGCCAGCAGCTTAGTATCGGGCCTACGTCGTCCCCTCCACTTT. It codes for CASSLVSGLRRPLHF.

This clonotype was recorded at least ten times. CDR3: CASSELNSRGLDLNYGYTF. DNA of the CDR3: TGTGCCAGCAGTGAATTAAACAGCAGGGGGCTAGACCTTAACTATGGCTACACCTTC. This chain links TRBV25-1 with TRBJ1-2; 8 bases fit TRBD1. The V and J ends lost 1 base and 1 base, in that order; junction bases with no gene match: 14. The length of the CDR3 is 19 residues. The germline V gene encodes CDR1 MGHDK and CDR2 SYGVNS.